The clone carrying this T cell receptor (beta chain) has only one observation. Repertoires were generated with immunoSEQ multiplex PCR, while TCRdb's copy carries only in-frame clones and drops some. The sample contains roughly 40,000 clones, about 86% of which appear only once. This entry is derived from a study of PD-L1 blockade in urothelial cancer. At the level of the study: Prior chemotherapy regimens per patient numbered 0 to 3.

Per germline, CDR1 WNHNN and CDR2 SYGVQD (reference sequence). V dropped 6 bases and J dropped 0 bases, with 7 bases sitting between them. The CDR3 runs to 13 residues. The source of this sequence is a man aged 60 to 69 with urothelial cancer. The genes are TRBV10-1 and TRBJ2-3; D is uncertain. The source was PBMCs, collected around atezolizumab (anti-PD-L1) treatment. CDR3 in DNA: TGCGCCAGCAGCCCCGGGAGCACAGATACGCAGTATTTT. This sequence encodes CASSPGSTDTQYF.